Listed below are T cell receptor beta chains from one sample, sequenced in a study of vaccination and CD4 T cells after COVID-19. These receptors have no identified antigens. TCRdb recomputed calls from the PCR reads with MiXCR, one row per CDR3 protein. Found here are 15,000 to 20,000 distinct CDR3 sequences, almost 40% of them singletons; the top ten hold around 8%. The sequencing input was CD4+ T cells from blood, cultured in vitro. The receptors derive from a human donor who had recovered from COVID-19. The CDR3 runs from the conserved cysteine through the conserved F or W. A D gene is named only where the DNA matches it firmly. Part of the rows lack a size; the others show once, few, many or a class for expanded clones.

J: TRBJ2-5; V: TRBV20-1; size: few; D: NA; CDR3: CSARRETQYF; DNA: TGCAGTGCTCGGAGGGAGACCCAGTACTTC
J: TRBJ2-3; V: TRBV20-1; size: few; D: NA; CDR3: CSASTNSDTQYF; DNA: TGCAGTGCTAGCACTAATTCAGATACGCAGTATTTT
J: TRBJ2-6; V: TRBV6-2/TRBV6-3; size: NA; D: NA; CDR3: CASSFDNVLTF; DNA: TGTGCCAGCAGTTTTGACAACGTCCTGACTTTC
J: TRBJ1-5; V: TRBV20-1; size: few; D: NA; CDR3: CSAQPGFSNQPQHF; DNA: TGCAGTGCCCAACCGGGATTTAGCAATCAGCCCCAGCATTTT
J: TRBJ2-1; V: TRBV2; size: NA; D: TRBD1; CDR3: CASSPQGNEQFF; DNA: TGTGCCAGCAGCCCACAGGGGAATGAGCAGTTCTTC
J: TRBJ1-1; V: TRBV20-1; size: NA; D: NA; CDR3: CSAKVGDTEAFF; DNA: TGCAGTGCTAAGGTCGGCGACACTGAAGCTTTCTTT
J: TRBJ2-3; V: TRBV7-2; size: few; D: TRBD2; CDR3: CASSYGLAGSTDTQYF; DNA: TGTGCCAGCAGCTATGGACTAGCGGGATCCACAGATACGCAGTATTTT
J: TRBJ2-1; V: TRBV6-1; size: NA; D: TRBD2; CDR3: CASRKPGLAVYNEQFF; DNA: TGTGCCAGCAGAAAACCGGGACTAGCGGTCTACAATGAGCAGTTCTTC
J: TRBJ2-5; V: TRBV29-1; size: NA; D: NA; CDR3: CSVAGHYQETQYF; DNA: TGCAGCGTTGCTGGACACTACCAAGAGACCCAGTACTTC
J: TRBJ1-1; V: TRBV14; size: NA; D: NA; CDR3: CASSPLARDTEAFF; DNA: TGTGCCAGCAGCCCACTAGCGCGTGACACTGAAGCTTTCTTT
J: TRBJ2-3; V: TRBV6-5; size: few; D: TRBD2; CDR3: CASSYPTSGIRGDTQYF; DNA: TGTGCCAGCAGTTATCCGACTAGCGGGATAAGGGGAGATACGCAGTATTTT
J: TRBJ1-3; V: TRBV19; size: NA; D: NA; CDR3: CASSRVPISGNTIYF; DNA: TGTGCCAGCTCAAGAGTCCCCATCTCTGGAAACACCATATATTTT
J: TRBJ2-1; V: TRBV7-2; size: NA; D: NA; CDR3: CASSFFREEQFF; DNA: TGTGCCAGCAGCTTCTTTCGGGAAGAGCAGTTCTTC
J: TRBJ1-1; V: TRBV28; size: NA; D: NA; CDR3: CASSLSRGRAGASEAFF; DNA: TGTGCCAGCAGTTTATCTCGCGGGCGGGCCGGGGCTTCTGAAGCTTTCTTT
J: TRBJ1-2; V: TRBV5-8; size: NA; D: TRBD1; CDR3: CASSLGTGAFYGYTF; DNA: TGTGCCAGCAGCTTGGGGACAGGAGCTTTTTATGGCTACACCTTC
J: TRBJ1-1; V: TRBV12-3/TRBV12-4; size: few; D: NA; CDR3: CASSHPQNTEAFF; DNA: TGTGCCAGCAGCCATCCCCAGAACACTGAAGCTTTCTTT
J: TRBJ2-1; V: TRBV9; size: NA; D: TRBD2; CDR3: CASSSSRLAHNEQFF; DNA: TGTGCCAGCAGCTCAAGCAGACTAGCCCACAATGAGCAGTTCTTC
J: TRBJ1-5; V: TRBV6-1; size: few; D: NA; CDR3: CATEGDRSNQPQHF; DNA: TGTGCCACCGAAGGAGACAGAAGCAATCAGCCCCAGCATTTT